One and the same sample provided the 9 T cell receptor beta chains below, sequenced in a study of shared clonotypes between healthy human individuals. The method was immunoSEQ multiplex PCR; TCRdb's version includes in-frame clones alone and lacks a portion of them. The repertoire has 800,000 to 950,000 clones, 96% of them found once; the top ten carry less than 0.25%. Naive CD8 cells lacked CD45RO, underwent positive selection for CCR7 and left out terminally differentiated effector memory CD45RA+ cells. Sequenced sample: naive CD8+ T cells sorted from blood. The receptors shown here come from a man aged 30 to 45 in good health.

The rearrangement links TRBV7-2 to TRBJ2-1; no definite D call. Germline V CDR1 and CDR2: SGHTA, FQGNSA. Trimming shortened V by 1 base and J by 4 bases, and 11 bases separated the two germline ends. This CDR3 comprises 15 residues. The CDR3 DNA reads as TGTGCCAGCAGCTTAGGACTTGGCCCATACAATGAGCAGTTCTTC. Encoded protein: CASSLGLGPYNEQFF.

CDR3 nucleotides: TGCGCCAGCAGCTTTGGCGGCGGGCAGACCTACGAGCAGTACTTC. Encoded protein: CASSFGGGQTYEQYF. The rearrangement joins TRBV5-1 to TRBJ2-7; perhaps TRBD2 as D (5 bases). Germline-derived CDR1 and CDR2 are SGHRS and YFSETQ. Trimming took off 2 bases at V and 2 bases at J, with 14 bases between the two ends. The CDR3 length is 15 residues.

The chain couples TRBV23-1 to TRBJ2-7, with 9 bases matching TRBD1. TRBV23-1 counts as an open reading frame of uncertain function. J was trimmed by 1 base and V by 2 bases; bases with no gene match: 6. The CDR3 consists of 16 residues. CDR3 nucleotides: TGCGCCAGCAGTCAAGAATCTGGACAGGGGTCCTACGAGCAGTACTTC. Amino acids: CASSQESGQGSYEQYF.

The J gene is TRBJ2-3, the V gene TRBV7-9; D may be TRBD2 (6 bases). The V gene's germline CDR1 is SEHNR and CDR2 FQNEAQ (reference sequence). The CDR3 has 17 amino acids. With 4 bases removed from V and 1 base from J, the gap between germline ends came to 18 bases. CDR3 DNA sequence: TGTGCCAGCAGCTCCTTAACTGGGGGGTTGGGCACAGATACGCAGTATTTT. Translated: CASSSLTGGLGTDTQYF.

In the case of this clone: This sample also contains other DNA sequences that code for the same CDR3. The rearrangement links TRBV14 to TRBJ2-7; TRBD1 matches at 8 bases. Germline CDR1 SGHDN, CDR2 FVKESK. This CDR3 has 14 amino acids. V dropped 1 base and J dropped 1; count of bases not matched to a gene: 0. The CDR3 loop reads CASSQGTGSYEQYF. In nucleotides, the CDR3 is TGTGCCAGCAGCCAAGGGACAGGGTCCTACGAGCAGTACTTC.

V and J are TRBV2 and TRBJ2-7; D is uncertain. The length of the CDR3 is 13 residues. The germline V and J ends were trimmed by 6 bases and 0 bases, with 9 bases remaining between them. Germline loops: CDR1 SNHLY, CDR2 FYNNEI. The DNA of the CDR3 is TGTGCCAGCAGCCCCCGGGTCTCCTACGAGCAGTACTTC. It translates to CASSPRVSYEQYF.

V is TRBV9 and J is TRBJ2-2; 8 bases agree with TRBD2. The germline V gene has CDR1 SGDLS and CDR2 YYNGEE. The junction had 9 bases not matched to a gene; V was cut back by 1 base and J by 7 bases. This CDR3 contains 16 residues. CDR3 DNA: TGTGCCAGCAGCGTACCCCTCAGCGGGAGTGGCGGGGAGCTGTTTTTT. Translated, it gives CASSVPLSGSGGELFF.

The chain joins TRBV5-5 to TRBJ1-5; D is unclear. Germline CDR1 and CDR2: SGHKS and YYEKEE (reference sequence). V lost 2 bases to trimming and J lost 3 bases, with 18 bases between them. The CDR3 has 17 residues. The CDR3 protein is CASSFGLLSNLNQPQHF. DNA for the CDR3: TGTGCCAGCAGCTTTGGGCTCCTCAGCAACCTCAATCAGCCCCAGCATTTT.

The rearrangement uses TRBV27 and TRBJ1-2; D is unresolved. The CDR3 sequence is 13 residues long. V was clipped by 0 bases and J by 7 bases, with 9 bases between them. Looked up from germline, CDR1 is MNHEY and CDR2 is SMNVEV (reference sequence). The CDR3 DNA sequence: TGTGCCAGCAGTTTATCGGAGGGAGTTGGCTACACCTTC. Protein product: CASSLSEGVGYTF.